This T cell receptor (beta chain) was captured in a study of cytomegalovirus exposure and HLA in healthy donors. Study summary: An analysis done earlier identified some 120 million unique TCR beta sequences from about 179 million T cells.

Comment on this clone: The antigen remains unidentified.

Notes on the study in general: Productive status was seen about 90% or about 30% of the time for most TCR beta V segments in an earlier analysis. The study labeled around 160 TCR beta chains cytomegalovirus-associated.

PCR used 60 Vbeta primers and 13 Jbeta primers. Generated by immunoSEQ multiplex PCR, the TCRdb table keeps only in-frame clones and is missing some. The sample consists of about 160,000 clones, about 71% of them appearing once. CDR1 is SGHRS, CDR2 YFSETQ, per germline. The trim removed 0 bases at V and 6 bases at J, leaving 4 bases unmatched. The CDR3 loop spans 14 amino acids. The specimen was PBMCs. The source of this sequence is a woman in her 30s in good health and CMV-seronegative. The chain uses TRBV5-1 and TRBJ1-1, with 8 bases identical to TRBD1. In DNA form, the CDR3 reads TGCGCCAGCAGCTTGGCCACACAGGGGGCTGAAGCTTTCTTT. Translating it yields CASSLATQGAEAFF.